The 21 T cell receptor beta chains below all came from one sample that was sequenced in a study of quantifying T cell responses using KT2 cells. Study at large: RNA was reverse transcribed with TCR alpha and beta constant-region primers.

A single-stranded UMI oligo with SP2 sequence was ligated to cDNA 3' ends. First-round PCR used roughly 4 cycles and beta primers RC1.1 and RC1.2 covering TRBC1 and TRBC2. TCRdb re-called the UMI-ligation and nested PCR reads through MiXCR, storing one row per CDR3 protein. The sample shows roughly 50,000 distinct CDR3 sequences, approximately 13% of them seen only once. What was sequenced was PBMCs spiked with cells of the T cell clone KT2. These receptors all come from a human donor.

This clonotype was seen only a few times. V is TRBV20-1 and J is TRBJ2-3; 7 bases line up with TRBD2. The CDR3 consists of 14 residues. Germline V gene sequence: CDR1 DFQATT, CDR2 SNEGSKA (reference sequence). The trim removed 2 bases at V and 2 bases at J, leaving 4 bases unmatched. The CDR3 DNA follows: TGCAGTGCTAGACCGGGACTAACCACAGATACGCAGTATTTT. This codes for CSARPGLTTDTQYF.

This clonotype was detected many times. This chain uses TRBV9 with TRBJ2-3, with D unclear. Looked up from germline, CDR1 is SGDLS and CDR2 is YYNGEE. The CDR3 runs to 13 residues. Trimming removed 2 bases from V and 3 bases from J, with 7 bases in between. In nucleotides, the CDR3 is TGTGCCAGCAGCGTCATGACTACAGATACGCAGTATTTT. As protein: CASSVMTTDTQYF.

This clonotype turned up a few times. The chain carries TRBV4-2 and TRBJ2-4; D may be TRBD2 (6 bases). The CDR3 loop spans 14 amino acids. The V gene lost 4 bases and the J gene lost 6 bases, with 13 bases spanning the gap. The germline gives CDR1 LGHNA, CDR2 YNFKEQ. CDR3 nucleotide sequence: TGTGCCAGCAGCCGAAGACTAGGACTAAACATTCAGTACTTC. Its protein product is CASSRRLGLNIQYF.

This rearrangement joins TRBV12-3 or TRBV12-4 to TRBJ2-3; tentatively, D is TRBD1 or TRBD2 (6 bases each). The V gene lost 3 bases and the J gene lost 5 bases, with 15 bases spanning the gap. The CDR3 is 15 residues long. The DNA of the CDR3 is TGTGCCAGCAGTTTCGGGGGCGGCGGAGTAGATACGCAGTATTTT. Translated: CASSFGGGGVDTQYF.

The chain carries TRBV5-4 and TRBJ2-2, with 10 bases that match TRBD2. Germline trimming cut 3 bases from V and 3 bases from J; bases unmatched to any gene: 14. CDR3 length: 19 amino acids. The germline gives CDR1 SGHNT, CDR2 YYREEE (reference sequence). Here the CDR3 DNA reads TGTGCCAGCAGCTCCCTCACCCTAGCGGGAGTACCTGACACCGGGGAGCTGTTTTTT. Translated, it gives CASSSLTLAGVPDTGELFF.

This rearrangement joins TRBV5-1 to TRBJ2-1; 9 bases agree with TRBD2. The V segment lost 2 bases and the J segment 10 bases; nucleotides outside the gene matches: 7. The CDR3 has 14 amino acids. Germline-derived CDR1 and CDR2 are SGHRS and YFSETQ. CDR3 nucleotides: TGCGCCAGCAGCTTCAGCGGGGGGTTGGAGGAGCAGTTCTTC. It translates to CASSFSGGLEEQFF.

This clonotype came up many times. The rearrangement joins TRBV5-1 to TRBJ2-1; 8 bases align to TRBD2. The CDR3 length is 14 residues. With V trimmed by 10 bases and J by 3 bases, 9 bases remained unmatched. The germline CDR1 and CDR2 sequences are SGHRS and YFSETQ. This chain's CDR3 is CASPTGGGYNEQFF. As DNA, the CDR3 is TGCGCCTCCCCGACCGGGGGGGGCTACAATGAGCAGTTCTTC.

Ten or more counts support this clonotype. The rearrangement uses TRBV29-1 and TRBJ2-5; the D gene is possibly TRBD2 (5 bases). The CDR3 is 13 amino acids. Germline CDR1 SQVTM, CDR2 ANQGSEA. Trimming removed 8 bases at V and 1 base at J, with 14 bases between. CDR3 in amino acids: CSLLSDFQETQYF. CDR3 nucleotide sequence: TGCAGCCTGCTTAGCGACTTCCAAGAGACCCAGTACTTC.

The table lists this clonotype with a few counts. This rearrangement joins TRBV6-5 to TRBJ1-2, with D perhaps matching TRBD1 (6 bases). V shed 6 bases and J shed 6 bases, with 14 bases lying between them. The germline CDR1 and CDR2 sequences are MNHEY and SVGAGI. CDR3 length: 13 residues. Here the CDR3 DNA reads TGTGCCAGCAGCCCGGGGGGGCTGGATGGCTACACCTTC. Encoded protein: CASSPGGLDGYTF.

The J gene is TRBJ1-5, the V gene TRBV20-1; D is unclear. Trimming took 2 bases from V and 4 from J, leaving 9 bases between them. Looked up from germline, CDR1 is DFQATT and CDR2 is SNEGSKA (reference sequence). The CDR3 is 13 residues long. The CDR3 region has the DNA TGCAGTGCTAGAATCCCCGGGAATCAGCCCCAGCATTTT. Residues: CSARIPGNQPQHF.

CDR3 DNA: TGTGCCAGCAGCCAAGAATTAGCGGTGAACACCGGGGAGCTGTTTTTT. Translation: CASSQELAVNTGELFF. This chain links TRBV4-2 with TRBJ2-2, with D possibly being TRBD2 (6 bases). Deletions cut 0 bases from V and 1 base from J, with 9 bases between. This CDR3 is 16 amino acids long. Germline values: CDR1 LGHNA, CDR2 YNFKEQ.

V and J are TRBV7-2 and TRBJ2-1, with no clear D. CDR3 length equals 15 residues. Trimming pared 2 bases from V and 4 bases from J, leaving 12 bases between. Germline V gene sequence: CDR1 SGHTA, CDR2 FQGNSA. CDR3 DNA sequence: TGTGCCAGCAGCTTAACGCGGAGCCCATACAATGAGCAGTTCTTC. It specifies CASSLTRSPYNEQFF.

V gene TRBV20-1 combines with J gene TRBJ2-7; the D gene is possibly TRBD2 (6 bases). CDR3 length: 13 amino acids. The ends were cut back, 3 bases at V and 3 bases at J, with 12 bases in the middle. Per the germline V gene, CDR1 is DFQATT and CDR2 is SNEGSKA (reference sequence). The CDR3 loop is CSARGEADYEQYF. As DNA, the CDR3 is TGCAGTGCTAGGGGGGAGGCCGACTACGAGCAGTACTTC.

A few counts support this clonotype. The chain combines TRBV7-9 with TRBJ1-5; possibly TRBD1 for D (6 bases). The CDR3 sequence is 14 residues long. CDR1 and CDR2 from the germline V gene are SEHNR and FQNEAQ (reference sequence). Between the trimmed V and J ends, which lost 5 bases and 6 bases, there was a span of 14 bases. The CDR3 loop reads CASSAAGEGQPQHF. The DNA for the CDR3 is TGTGCCAGCAGCGCTGCAGGGGAGGGTCAGCCCCAGCATTTT.

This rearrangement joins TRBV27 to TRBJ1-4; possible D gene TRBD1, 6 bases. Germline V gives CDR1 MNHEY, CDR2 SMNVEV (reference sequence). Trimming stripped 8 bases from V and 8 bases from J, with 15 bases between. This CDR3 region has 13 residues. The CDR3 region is CASSRGRGEKLFF. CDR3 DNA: TGTGCCAGCTCCCGGGGGCGCGGGGAAAAACTGTTTTTT.

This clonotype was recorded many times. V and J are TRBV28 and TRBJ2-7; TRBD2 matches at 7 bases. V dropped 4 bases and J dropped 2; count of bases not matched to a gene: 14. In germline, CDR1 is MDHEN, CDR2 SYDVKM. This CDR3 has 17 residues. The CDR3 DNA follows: TGTGCCAGCAGTTCCACAGCGGGGTGGGGCCTAACCTACGAGCAGTACTTC. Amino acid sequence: CASSSTAGWGLTYEQYF.

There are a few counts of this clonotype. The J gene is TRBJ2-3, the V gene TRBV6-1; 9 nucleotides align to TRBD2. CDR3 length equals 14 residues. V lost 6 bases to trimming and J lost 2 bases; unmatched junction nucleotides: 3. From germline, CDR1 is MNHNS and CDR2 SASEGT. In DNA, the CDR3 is TGTGCCAGCAGAAGACTAGCGGCCACAGATACGCAGTATTTT. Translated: CASRRLAATDTQYF.

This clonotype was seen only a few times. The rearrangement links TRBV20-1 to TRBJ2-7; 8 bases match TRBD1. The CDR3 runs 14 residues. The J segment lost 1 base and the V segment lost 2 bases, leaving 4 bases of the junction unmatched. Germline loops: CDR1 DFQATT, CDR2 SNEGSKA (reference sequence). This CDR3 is CSARRTGKSYEQYF. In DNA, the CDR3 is TGCAGTGCTAGAAGGACAGGGAAATCCTACGAGCAGTACTTC.

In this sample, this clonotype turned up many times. CDR3 in DNA: TGTGCCAGCAGTTACTGGCAGACGAACACCGGGGAGCTGTTTTTT. This sequence encodes CASSYWQTNTGELFF. The chain links TRBV6-5 to TRBJ2-2; D gene ambiguous. Germline V CDR1 and CDR2: MNHEY, SVGAGI. The ends were cut back, 1 base at V and 0 bases at J, with 6 bases in the middle. The CDR3 sequence is 15 residues long.

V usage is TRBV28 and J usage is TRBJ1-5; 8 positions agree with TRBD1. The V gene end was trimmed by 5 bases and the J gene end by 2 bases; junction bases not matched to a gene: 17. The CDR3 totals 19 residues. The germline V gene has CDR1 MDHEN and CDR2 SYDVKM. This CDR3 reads CASSGWGTGGRGRNQPQHF. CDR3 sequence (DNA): TGTGCCAGCAGTGGGTGGGGAACAGGGGGTCGGGGGCGCAATCAGCCCCAGCATTTT.

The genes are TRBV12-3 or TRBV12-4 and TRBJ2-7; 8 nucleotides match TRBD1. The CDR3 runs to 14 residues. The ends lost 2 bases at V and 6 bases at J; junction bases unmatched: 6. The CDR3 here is CASSLLPGGREQYF. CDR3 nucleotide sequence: TGTGCCAGCAGTTTATTGCCAGGGGGCCGCGAGCAGTACTTC.